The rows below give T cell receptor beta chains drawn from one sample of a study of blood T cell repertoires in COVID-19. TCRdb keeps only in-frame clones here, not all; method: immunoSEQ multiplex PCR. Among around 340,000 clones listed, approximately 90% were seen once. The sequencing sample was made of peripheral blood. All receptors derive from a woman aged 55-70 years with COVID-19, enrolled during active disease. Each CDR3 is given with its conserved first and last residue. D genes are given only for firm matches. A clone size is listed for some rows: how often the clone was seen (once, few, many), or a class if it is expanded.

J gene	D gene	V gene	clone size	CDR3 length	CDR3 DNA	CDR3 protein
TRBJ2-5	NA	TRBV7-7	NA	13	TGTGCCAGCAGCTTAGTCTCAGGGGAGACCCAGTACTTC	CASSLVSGETQYF
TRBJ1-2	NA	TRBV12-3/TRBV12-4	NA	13	TGTGCCAGCAGTTTGGGAGGGATTGGTGGCTACACCTTC	CASSLGGIGGYTF
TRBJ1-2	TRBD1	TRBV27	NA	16	TGTGCCAGCAGTCCCGCAGGGGGCTGGGGTAACTATGGCTACACCTTC	CASSPAGGWGNYGYTF
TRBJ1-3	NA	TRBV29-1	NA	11	TGCAGCGTTAAGCCTGGAAACACCATATATTTT	CSVKPGNTIYF
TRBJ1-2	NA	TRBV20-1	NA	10	TGCAGTGCCAGTAACTATGGCTACACCTTC	CSASNYGYTF
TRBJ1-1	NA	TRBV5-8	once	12	TGTGCCAGCAGCTGGCGGGGCACTGAAGCTTTCTTT	CASSWRGTEAFF
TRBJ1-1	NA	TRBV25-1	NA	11	TGTGCCAGCAGTTGGGCAGGTGAAGCTTTCTTT	CASSWAGEAFF
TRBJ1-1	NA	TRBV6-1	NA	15	TGTGCCAGCAGTGAATTCAAGGGGATAGGGACTGAAGCTTTCTTT	CASSEFKGIGTEAFF
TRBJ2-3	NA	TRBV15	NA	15	TGTGCCACCAGCAGAGATCCACAGACCCCAGATACGCAGTATTTT	CATSRDPQTPDTQYF
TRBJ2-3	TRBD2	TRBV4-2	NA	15	TGTGCCAGCAGCCAGGGGGGGGGAAGCACAGATACGCAGTATTTT	CASSQGGGSTDTQYF
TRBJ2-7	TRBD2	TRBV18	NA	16	TGTGCCAGCTCACCCACACTAGCGGGGGGGTCCTACGAGCAGTACTTC	CASSPTLAGGSYEQYF
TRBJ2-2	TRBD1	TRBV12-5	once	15	TGTGCTAGTGCCTTCAGACAGGGGGAATCCGGGGAGCTGTTTTTT	CASAFRQGESGELFF
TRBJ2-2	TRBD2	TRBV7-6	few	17	TGTGCCAGCAGCCCACGGGCGGGGGGAGCGGCCACCGGGGAGCTGTTTTTT	CASSPRAGGAATGELFF